This T cell receptor (beta chain) was found in a study of T cell responses to AZD1222 COVID-19 vaccine. Germline-derived CDR1 and CDR2 are LNHNV and YYDKDF (reference sequence). The CDR3 loop spans 14 amino acids. Trimming cost V 0 bases and J 4 bases, with 8 bases left between them. Assay: immunoSEQ multiplex PCR; the TCRdb copy retains only in-frame clones and omits some. The data show 120,000 or so clones, 80% to 90% seen once. The sample consisted of peripheral blood, taken on day 0 of AZD1222 vaccination. This clonotype originated in an adult in good health. V and J are TRBV15 and TRBJ2-3; D possibly corresponds to TRBD2 (6 bases). The CDR3 protein is CATSREGGADTQYF. The CDR3, as DNA: TGTGCCACCAGCAGAGAGGGGGGTGCAGATACGCAGTATTTT. The full variable domain, rest sourced from reference TRBV15 and TRBJ2-3, is DAMVIQNPRYQVTQFGKPVTLSCSQTLNHNVMYWYQQKSSQAPKLLFHYYDKDFNNEADTPDNFQSRRPNTSFCFLDIRSPGLGDTAMYLCATSREGGADTQYFGPGTRLTVL.